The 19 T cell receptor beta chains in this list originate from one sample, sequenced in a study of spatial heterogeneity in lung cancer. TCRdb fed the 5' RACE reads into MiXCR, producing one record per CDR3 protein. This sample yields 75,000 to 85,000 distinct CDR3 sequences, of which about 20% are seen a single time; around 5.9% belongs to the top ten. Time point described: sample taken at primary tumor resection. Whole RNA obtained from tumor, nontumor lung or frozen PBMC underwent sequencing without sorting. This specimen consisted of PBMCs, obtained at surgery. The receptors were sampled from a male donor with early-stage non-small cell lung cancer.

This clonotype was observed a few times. CDR3 amino acids: CASSRWGQYTGELFF. CDR3 coding DNA: TGTGCCAGCAGCAGATGGGGACAGTACACCGGGGAGCTGTTTTTT. This sequence joins TRBV9 and TRBJ2-2, with 7 bases fitting TRBD1. V shed 4 bases, J shed 3 bases, and the junction held 6 bases outside the gene matches. The CDR3 extends over 15 amino acids. Germline V lookup: CDR1 SGDLS, CDR2 YYNGEE.

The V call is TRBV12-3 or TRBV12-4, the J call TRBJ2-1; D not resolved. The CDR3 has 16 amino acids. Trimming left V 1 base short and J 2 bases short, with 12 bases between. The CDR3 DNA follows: TGTGCCAGCAGTTTAGAGGCAGCCCCAACCTACAATGAGCAGTTCTTC. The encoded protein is CASSLEAAPTYNEQFF.

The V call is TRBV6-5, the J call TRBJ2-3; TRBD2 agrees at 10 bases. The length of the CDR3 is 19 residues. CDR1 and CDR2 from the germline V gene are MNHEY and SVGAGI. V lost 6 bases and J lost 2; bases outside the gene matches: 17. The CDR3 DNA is TGTGCCAGCAGGCCCCCCGGAGCGGGGGGGCGAAGGGTCACAGATACGCAGTATTTT. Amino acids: CASRPPGAGGRRVTDTQYF.

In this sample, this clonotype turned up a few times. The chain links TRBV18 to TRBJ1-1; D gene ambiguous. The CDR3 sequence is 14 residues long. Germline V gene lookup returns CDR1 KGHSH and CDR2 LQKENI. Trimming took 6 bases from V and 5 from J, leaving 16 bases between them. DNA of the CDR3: TGTGCCAGCTCGCCGGACCCTATAGGAACTGAAGCTTTCTTT. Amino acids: CASSPDPIGTEAFF.

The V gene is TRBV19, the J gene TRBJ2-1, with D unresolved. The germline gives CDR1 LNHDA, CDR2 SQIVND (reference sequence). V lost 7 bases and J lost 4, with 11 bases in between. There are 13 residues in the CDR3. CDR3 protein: CASKGLRYNEQFF. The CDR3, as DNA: TGTGCCAGTAAAGGGCTTCGTTACAATGAGCAGTTCTTC.

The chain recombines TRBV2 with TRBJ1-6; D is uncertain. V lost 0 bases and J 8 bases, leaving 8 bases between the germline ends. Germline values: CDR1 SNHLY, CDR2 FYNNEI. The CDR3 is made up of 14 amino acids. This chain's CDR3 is CASSEAARDSPLHF. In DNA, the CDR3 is TGTGCCAGCAGTGAAGCGGCTCGGGATTCACCCCTCCACTTT.

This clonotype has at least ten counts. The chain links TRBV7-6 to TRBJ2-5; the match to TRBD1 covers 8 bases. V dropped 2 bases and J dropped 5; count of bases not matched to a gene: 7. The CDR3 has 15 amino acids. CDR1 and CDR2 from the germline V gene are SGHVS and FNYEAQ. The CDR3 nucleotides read TGTGCCAGCAGCTTAAAAGGACAGGGAAGGGAGACCCAGTACTTC. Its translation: CASSLKGQGRETQYF.

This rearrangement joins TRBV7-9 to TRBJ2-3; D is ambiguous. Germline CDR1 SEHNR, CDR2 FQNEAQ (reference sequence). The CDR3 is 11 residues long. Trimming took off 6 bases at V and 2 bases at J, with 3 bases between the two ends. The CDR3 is CASRNTDTQYF. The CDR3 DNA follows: TGTGCCAGCAGGAACACAGATACGCAGTATTTT.

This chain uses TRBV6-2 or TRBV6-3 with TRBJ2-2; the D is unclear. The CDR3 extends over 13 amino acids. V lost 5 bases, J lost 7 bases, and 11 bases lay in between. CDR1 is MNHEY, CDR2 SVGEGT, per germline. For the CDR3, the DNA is TGTGCCAGCAGTCCGACGGCGCGCGGGGAGCTGTTTTTT. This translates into CASSPTARGELFF.

CDR3 coding DNA: TGTGCCAGCAGTATGACAGGGTATGGGGCCAACGTCCTGACTTTC. This translates into CASSMTGYGANVLTF. The V and J genes are TRBV28 and TRBJ2-6, with 7 bases matching TRBD1. V lost 5 bases, J lost 3 bases, and 4 bases stayed unmatched. This CDR3 is built from 15 residues. Germline V gene lookup returns CDR1 MDHEN and CDR2 SYDVKM.

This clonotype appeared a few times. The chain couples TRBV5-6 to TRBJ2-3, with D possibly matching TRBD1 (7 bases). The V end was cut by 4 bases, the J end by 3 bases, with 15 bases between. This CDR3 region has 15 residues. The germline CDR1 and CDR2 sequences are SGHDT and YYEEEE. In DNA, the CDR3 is TGTGCCAGCAGCAAGGGGGGCAGGGGGACAGATACGCAGTATTTT. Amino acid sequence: CASSKGGRGTDTQYF.

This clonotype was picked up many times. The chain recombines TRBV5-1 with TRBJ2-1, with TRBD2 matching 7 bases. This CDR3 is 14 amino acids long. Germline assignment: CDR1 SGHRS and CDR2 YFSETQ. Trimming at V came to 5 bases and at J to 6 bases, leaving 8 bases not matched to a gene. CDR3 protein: CASSTGEGLNEQFF. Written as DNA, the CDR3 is TGCGCCAGCAGTACGGGGGAGGGCCTCAATGAGCAGTTCTTC.

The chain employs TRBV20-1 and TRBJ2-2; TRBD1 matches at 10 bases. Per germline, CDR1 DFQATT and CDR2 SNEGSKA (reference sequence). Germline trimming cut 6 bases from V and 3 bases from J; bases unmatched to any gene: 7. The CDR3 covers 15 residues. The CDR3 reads CSAQRGQGYTGELFF. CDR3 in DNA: TGCAGTGCCCAAAGGGGACAGGGGTACACCGGGGAGCTGTTTTTT.

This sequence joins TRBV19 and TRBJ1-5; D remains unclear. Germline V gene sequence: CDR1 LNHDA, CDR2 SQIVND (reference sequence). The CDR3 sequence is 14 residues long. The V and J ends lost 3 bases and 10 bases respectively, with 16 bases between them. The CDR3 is CASSIRAPPGPQHF. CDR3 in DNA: TGTGCCAGTAGTATCCGGGCTCCTCCGGGACCCCAGCATTTT.

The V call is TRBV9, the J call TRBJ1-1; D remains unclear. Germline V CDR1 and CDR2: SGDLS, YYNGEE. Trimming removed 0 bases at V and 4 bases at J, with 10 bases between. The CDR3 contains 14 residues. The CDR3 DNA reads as TGTGCCAGCAGCGTAGGGCCCACGGGCACTGAAGCTTTCTTT. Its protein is CASSVGPTGTEAFF.

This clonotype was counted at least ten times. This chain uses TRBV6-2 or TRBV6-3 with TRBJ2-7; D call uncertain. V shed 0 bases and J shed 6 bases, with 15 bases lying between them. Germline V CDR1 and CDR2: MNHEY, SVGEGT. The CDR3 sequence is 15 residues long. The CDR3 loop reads CASSYSTPEISEQYF. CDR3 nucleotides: TGTGCCAGCAGTTACTCCACCCCGGAGATCAGCGAGCAGTACTTC.

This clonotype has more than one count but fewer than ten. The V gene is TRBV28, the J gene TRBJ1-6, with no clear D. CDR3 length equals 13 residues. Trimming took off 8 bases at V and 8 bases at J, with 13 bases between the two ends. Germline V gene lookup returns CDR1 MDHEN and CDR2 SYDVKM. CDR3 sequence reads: CASRTIGDSPLHF. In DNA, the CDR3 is TGTGCCAGCCGGACGATTGGAGATTCACCCCTCCACTTT. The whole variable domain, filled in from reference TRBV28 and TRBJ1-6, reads DVKVTQSSRYLVKRTGEKVFLECVQDMDHENMFWYRQDPGLGLRLIYFSYDVKMKEKGDIPEGYSVSREKKERFSLILESASTNQTSMYLCASRTIGDSPLHFGNGTRLTVT.

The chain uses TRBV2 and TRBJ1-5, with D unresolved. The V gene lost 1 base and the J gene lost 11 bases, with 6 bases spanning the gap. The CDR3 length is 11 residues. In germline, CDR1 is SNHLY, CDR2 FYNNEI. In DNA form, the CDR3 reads TGTGCCAGCAGTGAAGGAACAGCCCAGCATTTT. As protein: CASSEGTAQHF. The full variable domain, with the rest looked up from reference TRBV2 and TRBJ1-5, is EPEVTQTPSHQVTQMGQEVILRCVPISNHLYFYWYRQILGQKVEFLVSFYNNEISEKSEIFDDQFSVERPDGSNFTLKIRSTKLEDSAMYFCASSEGTAQHFGDGTRLSIL.

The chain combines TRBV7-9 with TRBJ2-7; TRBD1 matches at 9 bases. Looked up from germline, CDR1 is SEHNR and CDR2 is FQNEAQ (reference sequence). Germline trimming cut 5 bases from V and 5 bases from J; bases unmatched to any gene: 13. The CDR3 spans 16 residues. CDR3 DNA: TGTGCCAGCAGCCCATGGGGGACAGGGCGATCGAACGAGCAGTACTTC. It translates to CASSPWGTGRSNEQYF.